Shown below are 21 T cell receptor beta chains from a single sample sequenced in a study of blood T cell repertoires in COVID-19. Sequencing was performed with immunoSEQ multiplex PCR; in TCRdb, only in-frame clones are kept and a portion is missing. Of roughly 300,000 clones listed, about nine tenths are singletons. The specimen sequenced was PBMCs or T cells enriched from blood (not recorded which). These receptors came from a man aged 25 to 40 who had recovered from COVID-19.

The chain uses TRBV19 and TRBJ2-1; maybe TRBD1 (5 bases). Trimming removed 6 bases at V and 0 bases at J, with 9 bases between. Germline V gives CDR1 LNHDA, CDR2 SQIVND (reference sequence). The CDR3 is made up of 14 amino acids. CDR3: CASRHDSSYNEQFF. The CDR3 coding sequence is TGTGCCAGTAGGCACGACAGCTCCTACAATGAGCAGTTCTTC.

The chain employs TRBV19 and TRBJ2-7; 9 bases are shared with TRBD1. The germline gives CDR1 LNHDA, CDR2 SQIVND (reference sequence). V lost 8 bases, J lost 4 bases, and 15 bases stayed unmatched. The CDR3 contains 16 residues. CDR3: CASRSLTGTGKYEQYF. In DNA, the CDR3 is TGTGCCAGTCGCTCCCTTACCGGGACAGGGAAATACGAGCAGTACTTC.

The V and J genes are TRBV7-6 and TRBJ2-7; 13 bases map to TRBD2. The CDR3 is made up of 16 amino acids. The V gene end was trimmed by 5 bases and the J gene end by 2 bases; junction bases not matched to a gene: 6. CDR1 and CDR2 (germline): SGHVS, FNYEAQ. DNA of the CDR3: TGTGCCAGCAGCGAGGGACTAGCGGGGACAACCTACGAGCAGTACTTC. Protein sequence: CASSEGLAGTTYEQYF.

This sequence joins TRBV4-1 and TRBJ2-7; TRBD1 matches at 7 bases. Germline V CDR1 and CDR2: MGHRA, YSYEKL. There are 15 residues in the CDR3. The V segment lost 1 base and the J segment 3 bases; nucleotides outside the gene matches: 6. CDR3 protein: CASSQGQGTGYEQYF. CDR3 DNA sequence: TGCGCCAGCAGCCAAGGACAGGGAACGGGCTACGAGCAGTACTTC.

The gene calls are TRBV29-1 and TRBJ2-3; possible D gene TRBD2, 6 bases. Germline-derived CDR1 and CDR2 are SQVTM and ANQGSEA. This CDR3 contains 14 residues. The V end was cut by 3 bases, the J end by 0 bases, with 10 bases between. In nucleotides, the CDR3 is TGCAGCGTTGAGCGGCGGGGAAGCACAGATACGCAGTATTTT. Residues: CSVERRGSTDTQYF.

The chain recombines TRBV19 with TRBJ2-1; D is perhaps TRBD2 (5 bases). The CDR3 contains 15 residues. With 6 bases removed from V and 0 bases from J, the gap between germline ends came to 12 bases. Looked up from germline, CDR1 is LNHDA and CDR2 is SQIVND (reference sequence). CDR3 DNA: TGTGCCAGTAGATCCGGGATGAGCTCCTACAATGAGCAGTTCTTC. This translates into CASRSGMSSYNEQFF.

The V and J genes are TRBV5-6 and TRBJ1-4; D may be TRBD1 (5 bases). Germline V gives CDR1 SGHDT, CDR2 YYEEEE. V was trimmed by 0 bases and J by 5 bases, leaving 14 bases between them. The CDR3 totals 16 residues. In DNA, the CDR3 is TGTGCCAGCAGCTTGGTGGGTGGGGCAGCAAATGAAAAACTGTTTTTT. It yields the protein CASSLVGGAANEKLFF.

This sequence joins TRBV6-5 and TRBJ1-2; a possible D gene is TRBD1 (5 bases). Germline assignment: CDR1 MNHEY and CDR2 SVGAGI. Trimming took 6 bases from V and 5 from J, leaving 10 bases between them. This CDR3 is 12 amino acids long. In DNA, the CDR3 is TGTGCCAGCAGGGACACGGAATATGGCTACACCTTC. This encodes CASRDTEYGYTF.

A note on this clone: This clone may be a read error of a much larger clone one base away. The gene calls are TRBV5-5 and TRBJ2-1, with TRBD2 as a possible D gene (6 bases). Trimming shortened V by 1 base and J by 10 bases, and 15 bases separated the two germline ends. CDR1 is SGHKS, CDR2 YYEKEE, per germline (reference sequence). The CDR3 is 14 amino acids. The chain's CDR3 is CASSLSTGSWEQFF. The CDR3 coding sequence is TGTGCCAGCAGCTTGTCGACCGGGAGTTGGGAGCAGTTCTTC. Filled out from reference TRBV5-5 and TRBJ2-1, the complete variable domain reads DAGVTQSPTHLIKTRGQQVTLRCSPISGHKSVSWYQQVLGQGPQFIFQYYEKEERGRGNFPDRFSARQFPNYSSELNVNALLLGDSALYLCASSLSTGSWEQFFGPGTRLTVL.

This rearrangement joins TRBV19 to TRBJ1-1; 9 bases align to TRBD1. V shed 7 bases, J shed 4 bases, and the junction held 7 bases outside the gene matches. The CDR3 length is 14 residues. Germline V lookup: CDR1 LNHDA, CDR2 SQIVND (reference sequence). CDR3 sequence reads: CASTNRGRSTEAFF. The CDR3 DNA is TGTGCCAGTACAAACAGGGGGCGTAGCACTGAAGCTTTCTTT.

This clone has a single count. The V and J genes are TRBV5-1 and TRBJ1-6; weak D call: TRBD1 (5 bases). CDR1 is SGHRS, CDR2 YFSETQ, per germline. V lost 4 bases to trimming and J lost 10 bases, with 18 bases between them. The CDR3 totals 15 residues. The CDR3 loop is CASSLTGSGGSPLHF. Here the CDR3 DNA reads TGCGCCAGCAGCCTAACAGGTTCGGGGGGATCACCCCTCCACTTT.

This chain uses TRBV29-1 with TRBJ1-1; perhaps TRBD1 as D (6 bases). This CDR3 comprises 12 residues. Germline lookup yields CDR1 SQVTM and CDR2 ANQGSEA. The V end lost 8 bases, the J end lost 5 bases, and 15 bases lay between the germline ends. The CDR3 bases are TGCAGCTTAGGGCGGACAGTAACTGAAGCTTTCTTT. As protein: CSLGRTVTEAFF.

The rearrangement uses TRBV7-8 and TRBJ2-7; 12 bases agree with TRBD2. The length of the CDR3 is 17 residues. Germline values: CDR1 SGHVS, CDR2 FQNEAQ. Unmatched junction bases numbered 9, after V lost 4 bases and J lost 2 bases. The CDR3 DNA is TGTGCCAGCAGCTCGCACCTGACTAGCGGGGGACCCTACGAGCAGTACTTC. Its protein product is CASSSHLTSGGPYEQYF.

There are a few counts of this clone. This chain uses TRBV12-3 or TRBV12-4 with TRBJ1-5; 8 bases are a match to TRBD1. V lost 6 bases, J lost 4 bases, and 2 bases stayed unmatched. The CDR3 sequence is 13 residues long. As DNA, the CDR3 is TGTGCCAGCAGGGGACAGGAGAATCAGCCCCAGCATTTT. Amino acids: CASRGQENQPQHF.

This chain links TRBV7-9 with TRBJ1-4; the D is unclear. CDR3 size: 14 residues. Per germline, CDR1 SEHNR and CDR2 FQNEAQ (reference sequence). V gave up 6 bases and J gave up 0 bases, with 8 bases separating them. CDR3 DNA sequence: TGTGCCAGCAGATACCTAGCAACTAATGAAAAACTGTTTTTT. Its translation is CASRYLATNEKLFF.

The J gene is TRBJ2-3, the V gene TRBV6-1; TRBD2 aligns across 9 bases. CDR3 size: 17 residues. V dropped 1 base and J dropped 2; count of bases not matched to a gene: 7. Germline lookup yields CDR1 MNHNS and CDR2 SASEGT. The CDR3 nucleotides are TGTGCCAGCAGTGAAGATTTAGCGGGGGCCGACACAGATACGCAGTATTTT. Its translation: CASSEDLAGADTDTQYF.

The rearrangement uses TRBV27 and TRBJ2-1; 7 positions agree with TRBD2. There are 15 residues in the CDR3. CDR1 is MNHEY and CDR2 is SMNVEV in the germline V gene (reference sequence). V shed 8 bases and J 0 bases; nucleotides not matched to a gene: 7. The CDR3 protein is CASCSAGDSYNEQFF. The CDR3 nucleotides read TGTGCCAGCTGTTCGGCGGGGGACTCCTACAATGAGCAGTTCTTC.

This clone was found a few times. The chain uses TRBV7-9 and TRBJ2-7; TRBD1 matches 8 bases. Losses at the gene ends were 6 bases for V and 1 base for J; bases not matched to a gene: 8. The CDR3 consists of 15 residues. Looked up from germline, CDR1 is SEHNR and CDR2 is FQNEAQ (reference sequence). CDR3 bases: TGTGCCAGCAGTCGTCTAGGGGACAGGTCCTACGAGCAGTACTTC. Translating it yields CASSRLGDRSYEQYF.

The DNA for the CDR3 is TGTGCCAGCAGCCCTACGGGGGGGGGCAGGGAGACCCAGTACTTC. As protein: CASSPTGGGRETQYF. This rearrangement joins TRBV7-9 to TRBJ2-5; 8 bases map to TRBD2. With V trimmed by 5 bases and J by 5 bases, 10 bases remained unmatched. The germline CDR1 and CDR2 sequences are SEHNR and FQNEAQ (reference sequence). The CDR3 has 15 residues.

This clone came up a few times. This chain connects TRBV20-1 to TRBJ2-7, with TRBD1 identical over 7 bases. The CDR3 totals 11 residues. Trimming removed 5 bases from V and 5 bases from J; junction bases left unmatched: 3. Germline V gene data show CDR1 as DFQATT and CDR2 as SNEGSKA (reference sequence). The CDR3 here is CSADRVDEQYF. In nucleotides, the CDR3 is TGCAGTGCTGACAGGGTTGACGAGCAGTACTTC.

The chain carries TRBV7-9 and TRBJ1-1; D unclear. Germline CDR1 reads SEHNR; CDR2 reads FQNEAQ (reference sequence). The CDR3 extends over 14 amino acids. V was clipped by 6 bases and J by 0 bases, with 11 bases between them. Here the CDR3 reads CASRLEVLNTEAFF. DNA for the CDR3: TGTGCCAGCAGACTGGAGGTTTTGAACACTGAAGCTTTCTTT.